This TCR beta chain appears in the sequencing data of a study of regulatory T cells in long-lasting Graves disease. The table lists this clonotype with a few counts. As to time point: newly diagnosed GD, antithyroid drugs for less than 3 months. Scientists built the TCR library using RNA that was extracted from PBMCs. Arm-PCR of CDR3 regions and iRepertoire HTBI primers were the basis on which TCR beta libraries were built. TCRdb redid the calling of the multiplex PCR reads with MiXCR, one entry per CDR3 protein. The repertoire holds approximately 400,000 distinct CDR3 sequences, 12% seen once, with approximately 17% in the top ten. These data are also associated with another study on T cells in Graves' hyperthyroidism and ophthalmopathy.

The sequence came from a young woman with Graves disease. The source material was peripheral blood mononuclear cells (PBMCs), sampled at new diagnosis, from a patient treated with antithyroid drugs.

The CDR3 reads CASSLLVSTGELFF. The CDR3 DNA is TGTGCCAGCAGCTTATTGGTTTCCACCGGGGAGCTGTTTTTT. This chain joins TRBV7-3 and TRBJ2-2; D is unclear. Trimming shortened V by 2 bases and J by 4 bases, and 8 bases separated the two germline ends. The CDR3 sequence is 14 residues long. The germline CDR1 and CDR2 sequences are SGHTA and FQGTGA. Looking up the rest from reference TRBV7-3 and TRBJ2-2 gives the full variable domain: GAGVSQTPSNKVTEKGKYVELRCDPISGHTALYWYRQSLGQGPEFLIYFQGTGAADDSGLPNDRFFAVRPEGSVSTLKIQRTERGDSAVYLCASSLLVSTGELFFGEGSRLTVL.